This T cell receptor beta chain stems from a study of identical twins. cDNA carried unique molecular identifiers, and a universal primer site was added by template switching. Each CDR3 protein gets one entry after TCRdb re-called the 5' RACE reads with MiXCR. The table includes 1.5 million to 2 million distinct CDR3 sequences, about 31% detected once. As concerns this clonotype: Its target is not known.

This CDR3 comprises 13 residues. V lost 2 bases to trimming and J lost 8 bases, with 10 bases between them. Germline V gives CDR1 MDHEN, CDR2 SYDVKM. Findings and limits, study-wide: It was out-of-frame TCR alpha sharing in monozygotic twins that models underestimated. The analysis was cross-sectional rather than longitudinal within donors. Out-of-frame beta sequences exhibited a weaker degree of excess twin sharing.

The gene calls are TRBV28 and TRBJ2-1; D perhaps matches TRBD1 (5 bases). Sequenced: cord blood. The clonotype comes from a newborn girl in good health. CDR3 sequence (DNA): TGTGCCAGCAGTTTACGCAGGGCCTATGAGCAGTTCTTC. Amino acids: CASSLRRAYEQFF.